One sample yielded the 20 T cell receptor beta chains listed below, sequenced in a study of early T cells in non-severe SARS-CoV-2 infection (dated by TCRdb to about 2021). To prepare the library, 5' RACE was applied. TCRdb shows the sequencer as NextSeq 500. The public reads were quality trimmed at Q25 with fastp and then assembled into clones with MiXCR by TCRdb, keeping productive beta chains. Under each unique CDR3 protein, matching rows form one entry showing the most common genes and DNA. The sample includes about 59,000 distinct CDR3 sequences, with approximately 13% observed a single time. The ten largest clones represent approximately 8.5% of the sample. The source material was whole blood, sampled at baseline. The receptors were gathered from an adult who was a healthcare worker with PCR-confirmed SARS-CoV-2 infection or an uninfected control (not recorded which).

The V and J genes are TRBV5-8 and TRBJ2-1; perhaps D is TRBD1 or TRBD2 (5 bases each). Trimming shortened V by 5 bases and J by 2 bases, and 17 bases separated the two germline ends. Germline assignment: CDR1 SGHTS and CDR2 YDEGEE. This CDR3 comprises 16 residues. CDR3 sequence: CASRVYVLGAYNEQFF. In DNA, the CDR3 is TGTGCCAGCAGGGTTTATGTACTAGGGGCCTACAATGAGCAGTTCTTC.

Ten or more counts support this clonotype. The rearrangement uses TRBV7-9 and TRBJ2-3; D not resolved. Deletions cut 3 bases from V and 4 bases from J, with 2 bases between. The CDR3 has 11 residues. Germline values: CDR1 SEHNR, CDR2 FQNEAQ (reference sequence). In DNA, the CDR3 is TGTGCCAGCAGCTTTTCAGATACGCAGTATTTT. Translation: CASSFSDTQYF.

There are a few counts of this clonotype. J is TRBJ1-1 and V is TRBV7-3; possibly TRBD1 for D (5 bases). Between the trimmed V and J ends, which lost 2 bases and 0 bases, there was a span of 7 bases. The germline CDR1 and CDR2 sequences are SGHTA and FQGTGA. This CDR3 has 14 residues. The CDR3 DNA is TGTGCCAGCAGCTTATTGGGGGTGAACACTGAAGCTTTCTTT. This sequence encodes CASSLLGVNTEAFF. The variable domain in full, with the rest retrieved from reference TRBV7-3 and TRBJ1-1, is GAGVSQTPSNKVTEKGKYVELRCDPISGHTALYWYRQSLGQGPEFLIYFQGTGAADDSGLPNDRFFAVRPEGSVSTLKIQRTERGDSAVYLCASSLLGVNTEAFFGQGTRLTVV.

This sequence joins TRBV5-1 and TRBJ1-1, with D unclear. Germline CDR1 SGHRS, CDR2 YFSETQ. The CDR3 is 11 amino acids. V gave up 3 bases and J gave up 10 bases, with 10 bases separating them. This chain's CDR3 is CASSSGRGAFF. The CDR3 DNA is TGCGCCAGCAGCTCCGGACGTGGAGCTTTCTTT. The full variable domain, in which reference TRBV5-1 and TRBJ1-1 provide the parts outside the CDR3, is KAGVTQTPRYLIKTRGQQVTLSCSPISGHRSVSWYQQTPGQGLQFLFEYFSETQRNKGNFPGRFSGRQFSNSRSEMNVSTLELGDSALYLCASSSGRGAFFGQGTRLTVV.

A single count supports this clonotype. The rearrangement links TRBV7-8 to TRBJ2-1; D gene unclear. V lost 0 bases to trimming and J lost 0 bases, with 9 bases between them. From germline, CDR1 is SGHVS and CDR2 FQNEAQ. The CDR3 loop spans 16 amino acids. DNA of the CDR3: TGTGCCAGCAGCTTAGCGCCTTCCAGCTCCTACAATGAGCAGTTCTTC. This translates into CASSLAPSSSYNEQFF.

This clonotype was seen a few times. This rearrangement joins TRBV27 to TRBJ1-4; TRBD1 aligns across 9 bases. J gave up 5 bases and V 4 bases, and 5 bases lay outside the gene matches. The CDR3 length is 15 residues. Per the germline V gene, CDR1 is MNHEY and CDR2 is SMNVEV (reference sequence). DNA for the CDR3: TGTGCCAGCAGTTCCAACAGGGGGCAGAATGAAAAACTGTTTTTT. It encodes CASSSNRGQNEKLFF.

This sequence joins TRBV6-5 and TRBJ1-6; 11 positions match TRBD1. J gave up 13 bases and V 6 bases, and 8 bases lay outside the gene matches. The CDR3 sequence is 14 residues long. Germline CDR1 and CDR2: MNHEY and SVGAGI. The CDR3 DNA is TGTGCCAGCAGAAGAGGGACAGGGGGTTTGCCCCTCCACTTT. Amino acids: CASRRGTGGLPLHF.

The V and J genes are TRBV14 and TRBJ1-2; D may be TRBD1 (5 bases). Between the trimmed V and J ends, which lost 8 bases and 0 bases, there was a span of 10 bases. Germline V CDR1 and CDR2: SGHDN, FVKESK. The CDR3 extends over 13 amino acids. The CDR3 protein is CASGSGTNYGYTF. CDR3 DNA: TGTGCCAGCGGATCAGGGACTAACTATGGCTACACCTTC. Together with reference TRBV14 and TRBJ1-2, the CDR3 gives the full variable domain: EAGVTQFPSHSVIEKGQTVTLRCDPISGHDNLYWYRRVMGKEIKFLLHFVKESKQDESGMPNNRFLAERTGGTYSTLKVQPAELEDSGVYFCASGSGTNYGYTFGSGTRLTVV.

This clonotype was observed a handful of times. The CDR3 DNA is TGTGCCAGCAGCCGCGGGAGGGGGCCCCTCAATGAGCAGTTCTTC. It codes for CASSRGRGPLNEQFF. The rearrangement links TRBV3-1 to TRBJ2-1; 9 bases agree with TRBD2. V trimming: 4 bases; J trimming: 6 bases; junction bases outside the gene matches: 7. The germline CDR1 and CDR2 sequences are LGHDT and YNNKEL (reference sequence). This CDR3 spans 15 amino acids.

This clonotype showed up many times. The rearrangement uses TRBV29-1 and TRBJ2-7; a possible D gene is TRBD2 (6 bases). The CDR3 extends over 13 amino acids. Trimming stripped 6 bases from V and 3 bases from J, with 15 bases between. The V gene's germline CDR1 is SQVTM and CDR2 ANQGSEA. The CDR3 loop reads CSVSPRRGYEQYF. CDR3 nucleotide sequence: TGCAGCGTAAGTCCCCGGCGGGGCTACGAGCAGTACTTC.

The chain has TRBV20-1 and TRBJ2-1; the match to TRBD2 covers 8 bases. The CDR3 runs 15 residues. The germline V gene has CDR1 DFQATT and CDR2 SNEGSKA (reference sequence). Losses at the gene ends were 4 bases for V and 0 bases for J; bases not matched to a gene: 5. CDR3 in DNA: TGCAGTGCTACGGGACTAGAAGGCTCCTACAATGAGCAGTTCTTC. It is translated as CSATGLEGSYNEQFF.

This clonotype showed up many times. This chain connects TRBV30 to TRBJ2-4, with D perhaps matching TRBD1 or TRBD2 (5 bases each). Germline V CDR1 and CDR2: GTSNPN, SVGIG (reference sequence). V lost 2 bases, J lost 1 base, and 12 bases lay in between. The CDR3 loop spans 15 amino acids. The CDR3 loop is CAWSQGPVAKNIQYF. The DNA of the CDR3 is TGTGCCTGGAGTCAGGGACCGGTGGCCAAAAACATTCAGTACTTC.

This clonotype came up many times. CDR3 region: CASSLTSGSAGELFF. The CDR3 nucleotides are TGTGCCAGCAGTCTGACTAGCGGGAGCGCCGGGGAGCTGTTTTTT. The chain carries TRBV27 and TRBJ2-2, with 12 bases fitting TRBD2. After removal of 5 bases from V and 6 bases from J, the junction contained 4 bases not matched to a gene. The CDR3 runs 15 residues. Germline values: CDR1 MNHEY, CDR2 SMNVEV (reference sequence).

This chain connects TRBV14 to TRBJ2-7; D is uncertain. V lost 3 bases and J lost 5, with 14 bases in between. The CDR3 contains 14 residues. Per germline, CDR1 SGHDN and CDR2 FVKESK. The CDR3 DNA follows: TGTGCCAGCAGCCACACGGACGGAAAGGACGAGCAGTACTTC. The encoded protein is CASSHTDGKDEQYF.

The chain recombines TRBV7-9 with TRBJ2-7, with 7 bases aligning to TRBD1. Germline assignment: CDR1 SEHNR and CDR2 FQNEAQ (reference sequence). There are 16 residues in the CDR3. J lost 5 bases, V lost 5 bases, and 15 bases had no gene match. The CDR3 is CASSPSSTGIGNEQYF. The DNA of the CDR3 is TGTGCCAGCAGCCCCTCCTCGACAGGGATCGGGAACGAGCAGTACTTC.

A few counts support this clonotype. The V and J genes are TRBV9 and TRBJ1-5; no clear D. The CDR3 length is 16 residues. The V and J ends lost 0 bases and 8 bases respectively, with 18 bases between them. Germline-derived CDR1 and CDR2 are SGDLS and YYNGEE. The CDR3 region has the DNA TGTGCCAGCAGCGTAGAGGCCGTCAGTGACTCTAAGCCCCAGCATTTT. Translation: CASSVEAVSDSKPQHF.

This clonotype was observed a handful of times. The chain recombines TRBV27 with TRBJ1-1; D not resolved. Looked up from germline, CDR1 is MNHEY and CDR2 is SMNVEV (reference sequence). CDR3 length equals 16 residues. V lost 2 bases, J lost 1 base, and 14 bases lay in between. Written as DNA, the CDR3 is TGTGCCAGCAGTTTAGGGTACGGGTGGAGGAACACTGAAGCTTTCTTT. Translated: CASSLGYGWRNTEAFF.

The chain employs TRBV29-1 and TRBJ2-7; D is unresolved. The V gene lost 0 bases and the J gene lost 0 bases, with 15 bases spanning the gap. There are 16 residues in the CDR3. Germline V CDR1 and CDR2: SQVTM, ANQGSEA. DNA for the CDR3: TGCAGCGTTGAAGAAGGCACCAGATCAAGCTCCTACGAGCAGTACTTC. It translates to CSVEEGTRSSSYEQYF.

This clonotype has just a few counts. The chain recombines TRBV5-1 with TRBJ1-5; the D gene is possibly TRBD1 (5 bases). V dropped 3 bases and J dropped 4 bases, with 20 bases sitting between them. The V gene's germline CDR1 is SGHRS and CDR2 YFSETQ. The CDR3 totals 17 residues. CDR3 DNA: TGCGCCAGCAGCTGGGACCCAGTGGCAGGGTCAAATCAGCCCCAGCATTTT. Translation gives CASSWDPVAGSNQPQHF.

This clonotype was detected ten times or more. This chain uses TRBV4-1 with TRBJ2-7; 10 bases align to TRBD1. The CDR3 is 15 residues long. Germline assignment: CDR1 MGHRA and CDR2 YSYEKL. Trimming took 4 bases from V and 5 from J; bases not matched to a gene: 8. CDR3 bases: TGCGCCAGCAGCCGCAATCTTGGACAGGGGGACGAGCAGTACTTC. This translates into CASSRNLGQGDEQYF.